A single sample gave rise to the 12 T cell receptor beta chains below, sequenced in a study of T cells in Graves' hyperthyroidism and ophthalmopathy. Amplified TCR beta CDR3 regions came from RNA transcripts. Using the HTBI primer set, a first-round RT-PCR was run on the TCR CDR3. TCRdb processed the multiplex PCR reads anew with MiXCR; each CDR3 protein has one entry. The sample has some 740,000 distinct CDR3 sequences; 13% to 15% are singletons. Sequences were obtained from blood. Receptors were obtained from a woman under 30 with Graves' hyperthyroidism.

This clonotype occurred many times. The gene calls are TRBV19 and TRBJ2-3; D may be TRBD1 or TRBD2 (5 bases each). The CDR3 length is 14 residues. Germline CDR1 reads LNHDA; CDR2 reads SQIVND (reference sequence). Trimming removed 9 bases at V and 0 bases at J, with 13 bases between. The CDR3 nucleotides are TGTGCCAGCTCACGGGGCGGGAGCACAGATACGCAGTATTTT. Protein sequence: CASSRGGSTDTQYF.

At least ten counts were recorded for this clonotype. V usage is TRBV7-2 and J usage is TRBJ2-2, with D possibly TRBD1 on 5 matching bases. V gave up 7 bases and J gave up 6 bases, with 18 bases separating them. This CDR3 contains 15 residues. Germline CDR1 is SGHTA and CDR2 is FQGNSA. The CDR3 loop is CASNPPTVFAGELFF. The CDR3 DNA is TGTGCCAGCAACCCCCCGACAGTCTTCGCCGGGGAGCTGTTTTTT.

This clonotype was recorded at least ten times. The chain combines TRBV2 with TRBJ2-3; D call uncertain. V lost 6 bases to trimming and J lost 2 bases, with 6 bases between them. This CDR3 spans 12 amino acids. The V gene's germline CDR1 is SNHLY and CDR2 FYNNEI. For the CDR3, the DNA is TGTGCCAGCAGGCAGACCACAGATACGCAGTATTTT. Amino acid sequence: CASRQTTDTQYF.

V gene TRBV4-3 combines with J gene TRBJ2-3; tentative D call: TRBD2 (5 bases). This CDR3 region has 15 residues. V lost 4 bases and J lost 4, with 15 bases in between. Looked up from germline, CDR1 is LGHNA and CDR2 is YSLEER. The CDR3 DNA sequence: TGCGCCAGCAGCCGGGAGTGGGCAAGGCCAGATACGCAGTATTTT. Protein product: CASSREWARPDTQYF.

The chain combines TRBV7-3 with TRBJ2-2, with TRBD1 as a possible D gene (5 bases). V was cut by 6 bases and J by 6 bases, with 14 bases left in between. This CDR3 has 14 amino acids. CDR1 and CDR2 from the germline V gene are SGHTA and FQGTGA. CDR3 residues: CASSDYNRPGELFF. In DNA, the CDR3 is TGTGCCAGCAGTGATTATAACAGGCCCGGGGAGCTGTTTTTT.

V usage is TRBV7-9 and J usage is TRBJ2-7; perhaps D is TRBD1 or TRBD2 (5 bases each). The CDR3 consists of 12 residues. CDR1 and CDR2 (germline): SEHNR, FQNEAQ (reference sequence). The V end lost 2 bases, the J end lost 6 bases, and 8 bases lay between the germline ends. The CDR3 is CASSLNGAEQYF. DNA of the CDR3: TGTGCCAGCAGCTTAAACGGGGCCGAGCAGTACTTC.

The sample holds a few counts of this clonotype. V and J are TRBV30 and TRBJ1-2; a possible D gene is TRBD1 (5 bases). Germline V CDR1 and CDR2: GTSNPN, SVGIG (reference sequence). This CDR3 has 14 amino acids. The V end was cut by 4 bases, the J end by 1 base, with 13 bases between. CDR3 in amino acids: CAWNPGWVNYGYTF. In DNA, the CDR3 is TGTGCCTGGAACCCAGGGTGGGTTAACTATGGCTACACCTTC.

This rearrangement joins TRBV30 to TRBJ2-3; 10 bases map to TRBD2. The germline CDR1 and CDR2 sequences are GTSNPN and SVGIG (reference sequence). The V segment lost 0 bases and the J segment 0 bases; nucleotides outside the gene matches: 6. The CDR3 spans 17 residues. DNA of the CDR3: TGTGCCTGGAGTGTACGACCTAGCGGGAGAAGCACAGATACGCAGTATTTT. It translates to CAWSVRPSGRSTDTQYF.

In this sample, this clonotype turned up many times. CDR3 protein: CASSEGEAYNEQFF. CDR3 in DNA: TGTGCCAGCAGTGAAGGTGAAGCCTACAATGAGCAGTTCTTC. The chain combines TRBV6-1 with TRBJ2-1; the D is unclear. The CDR3 has 14 amino acids. V lost 1 base and J lost 2, with 6 bases in between. The germline CDR1 and CDR2 sequences are MNHNS and SASEGT.

This chain links TRBV6-1 with TRBJ1-3; the match to TRBD1 covers 7 bases. The CDR3 spans 17 residues. Per the germline V gene, CDR1 is MNHNS and CDR2 is SASEGT. V shed 5 bases and J 7 bases; nucleotides not matched to a gene: 17. CDR3 sequence reads: CASSYAATGQLANTIYF. The CDR3, as DNA: TGTGCCAGCAGTTATGCAGCGACAGGGCAATTGGCGAACACCATATATTTT.

This clonotype was found many times. This chain uses TRBV6-5 with TRBJ2-1; 13 positions match TRBD2. The CDR3 spans 18 residues. CDR1 and CDR2 (germline): MNHEY, SVGAGI. With 2 bases clipped from V and 4 bases from J, the junction kept 8 bases outside the gene matches. The CDR3 spells CASSYRTSGSLGYNEQFF. The CDR3 DNA reads as TGTGCCAGCAGTTACCGGACTAGCGGGAGTTTAGGTTACAATGAGCAGTTCTTC.

In this sample, this clonotype turned up many times. The chain uses TRBV2 and TRBJ2-7; tentative D call: TRBD2 (5 bases). There are 14 residues in the CDR3. The V gene's germline CDR1 is SNHLY and CDR2 FYNNEI. Deletions cut 4 bases from V and 3 bases from J, with 13 bases between. CDR3: CASSAGVGIYEQYF. CDR3 in DNA: TGTGCCAGCAGTGCCGGGGTCGGGATCTACGAGCAGTACTTC.